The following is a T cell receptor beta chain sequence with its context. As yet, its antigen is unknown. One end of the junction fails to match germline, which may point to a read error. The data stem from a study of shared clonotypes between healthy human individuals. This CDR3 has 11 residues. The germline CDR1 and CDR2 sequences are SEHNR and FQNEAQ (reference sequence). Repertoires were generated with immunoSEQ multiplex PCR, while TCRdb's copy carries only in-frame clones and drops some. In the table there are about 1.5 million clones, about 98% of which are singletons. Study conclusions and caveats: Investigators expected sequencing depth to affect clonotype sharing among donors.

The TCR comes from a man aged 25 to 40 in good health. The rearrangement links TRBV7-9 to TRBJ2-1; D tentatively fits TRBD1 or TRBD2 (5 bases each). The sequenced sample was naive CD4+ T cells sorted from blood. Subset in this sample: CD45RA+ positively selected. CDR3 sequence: CASSWGNDQFF. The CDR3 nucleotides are TGTGCCAGCAGCTGGGGGAATGACCAGTTCTTC.